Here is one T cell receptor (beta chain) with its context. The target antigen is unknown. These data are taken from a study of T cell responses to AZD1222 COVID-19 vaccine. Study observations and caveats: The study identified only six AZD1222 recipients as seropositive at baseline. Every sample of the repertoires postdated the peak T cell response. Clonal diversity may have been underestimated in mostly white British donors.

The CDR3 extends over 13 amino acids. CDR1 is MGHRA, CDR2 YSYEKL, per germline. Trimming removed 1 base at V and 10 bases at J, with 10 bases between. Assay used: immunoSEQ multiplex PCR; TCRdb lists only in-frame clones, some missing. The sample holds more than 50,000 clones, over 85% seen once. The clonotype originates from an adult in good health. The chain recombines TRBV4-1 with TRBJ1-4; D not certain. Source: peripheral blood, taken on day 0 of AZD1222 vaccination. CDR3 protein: CASSQGMMGKLFF. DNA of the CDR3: TGCGCCAGCAGCCAAGGGATGATGGGAAAACTGTTTTTT.